These 23 T cell receptor beta chains share one sample of origin, sequenced in a study of CD8+ T cells in alopecia areata. The treatment is: oral pan-JAK inhibitor, 5-10 mg twice daily. After isolation, RNA underwent reverse transcription to generate cDNA as the sequencing template. This table comes from immunoSEQ multiplex PCR, and its TCRdb copy is limited to in-frame clones, with some not included. The sample lists more than 150,000 clones, around 50% occurring once. The source was CD8+ T cells sorted from blood, collected at week 24, from a patient treated with tofacitinib. Every receptor here comes from a human donor with alopecia areata.

The DNA for the CDR3 is TGCAGCACCGAACCTAGGGGTTATGGCTACACCTTC. It yields the protein CSTEPRGYGYTF. The rearrangement links TRBV29-1 to TRBJ1-2; D possibly corresponds to TRBD1 (5 bases). CDR3 length: 12 residues. Germline CDR1 SQVTM, CDR2 ANQGSEA. The V end was cut by 8 bases, the J end by 5 bases, with 15 bases between.

This clone was detected only a few times. The rearrangement links TRBV30 to TRBJ1-1, with 7 bases fitting TRBD1. This CDR3 comprises 12 residues. Trimming removed 2 bases from V and 8 bases from J; junction bases left unmatched: 5. The germline gives CDR1 GTSNPN, CDR2 SVGIG (reference sequence). The CDR3 region has the DNA TGTGCCTGGAGTCCGGGACAGCTCGAAGCTTTCTTT. It translates to CAWSPGQLEAFF.

V usage is TRBV7-9 and J usage is TRBJ2-1; 8 nucleotides match TRBD2. The V gene's germline CDR1 is SEHNR and CDR2 FQNEAQ (reference sequence). V gave up 1 base and J gave up 7 bases; unmatched junction bases: 12. CDR3 length equals 17 residues. The CDR3 reads CASSLGGIQRGTNEQFF. CDR3 nucleotide sequence: TGTGCCAGCAGCTTAGGCGGTATCCAGCGGGGGACAAATGAGCAGTTCTTC.

V and J are TRBV4-1 and TRBJ2-5; possibly TRBD2 for D (6 bases). The closer fit of TRBJ2-7 to the DNA end suggests the J call may be wrong. CDR3 length: 16 amino acids. The germline V gene has CDR1 MGHRA and CDR2 YSYEKL. The CDR3 DNA reads as TGCGCCAGCAGCCTCCGCTGGGACTCCAGCTCCTACGAGCAGTACTTC. It translates to CASSLRWDSSSYEQYF.

This clone occurred a few times. The chain has TRBV7-2 and TRBJ2-7, with a weak D call TRBD1 (5 bases). The germline V and J ends were trimmed by 2 bases and 3 bases, with 8 bases remaining between them. CDR1 is SGHTA, CDR2 FQGNSA, per germline. The CDR3 spans 13 residues. The CDR3 region is CASSLYQGYEQYF. CDR3 DNA sequence: TGTGCCAGCAGCTTATATCAGGGCTACGAGCAGTACTTC.

This chain links TRBV7-9 with TRBJ2-3; TRBD1 matches 8 bases. Trimming took 5 bases from V and 6 from J; bases not matched to a gene: 7. Per germline, CDR1 SEHNR and CDR2 FQNEAQ (reference sequence). The CDR3 length is 14 residues. The CDR3 DNA reads as TGTGCCAGCAGCCCGGACAGGGAGCGGGATACGCAGTATTTT. Protein sequence: CASSPDRERDTQYF.

This chain links TRBV30 with TRBJ2-5; D could derive from TRBD1 or TRBD2 (6 bases each). The CDR3 extends over 14 amino acids. CDR1 is GTSNPN, CDR2 SVGIG, per germline (reference sequence). V lost 5 bases to trimming and J lost 4 bases, with 17 bases between them. The CDR3 spells CAWSGGREGETQYF. As DNA, the CDR3 is TGTGCCTGGTCCGGGGGCAGGGAAGGAGAGACCCAGTACTTC. Supplemented by reference TRBV30 and TRBJ2-5, the full variable domain reads SQTIHQWPATLVQPVGSPLSLECTVEGTSNPNLYWYRQAAGRGLQLLFYSVGIGQISSEVPQNLSASRPQDRQFILSSKKLLLSDSGFYLCAWSGGREGETQYFGPGTRLLVL.

The V gene is TRBV18, the J gene TRBJ2-7; no clear D gene. From germline, CDR1 is KGHSH and CDR2 LQKENI. This CDR3 has 15 amino acids. Deletions cut 4 bases from V and 0 bases from J, with 13 bases between. CDR3 DNA: TGTGCCAGCTCACATGAGGAAACCAGCTCCTACGAGCAGTACTTC. This encodes CASSHEETSSYEQYF.

The chain carries TRBV5-1 and TRBJ2-5; TRBD2 agrees at 8 bases. Germline CDR1 is SGHRS and CDR2 is YFSETQ. This CDR3 region has 14 residues. Trimming cost V 6 bases and J 0 bases; bases outside gene matches: 4. The CDR3 DNA follows: TGCGCCAGCACGGGCGGGGGGAACCAAGAGACCCAGTACTTC. Its protein is CASTGGGNQETQYF.

The chain has TRBV30 and TRBJ1-2, with 8 bases lining up with TRBD1. From germline, CDR1 is GTSNPN and CDR2 SVGIG (reference sequence). There are 14 residues in the CDR3. Losses at the gene ends were 7 bases for V and 5 bases for J; bases not matched to a gene: 12. Here the CDR3 DNA reads TGTGCCTCAGTCTCGGGGACAGGAGAATATGGCTACACCTTC. Its translation: CASVSGTGEYGYTF.

The chain recombines TRBV19 with TRBJ2-7; a weak D match, TRBD1 (5 bases). CDR1 is LNHDA and CDR2 is SQIVND in the germline V gene (reference sequence). The germline V and J ends were trimmed by 1 base and 1 base, with 8 bases remaining between them. The CDR3 is made up of 14 amino acids. As DNA, the CDR3 is TGTGCCAGTAGTATAGCGGACAAGTCCTACGAGCAGTACTTC. This sequence encodes CASSIADKSYEQYF.

J is TRBJ2-7 and V is TRBV19; D assignment may be TRBD1 or TRBD2 (5 bases each). Trimming stripped 3 bases from V and 1 base from J, with 10 bases between. The length of the CDR3 is 14 residues. Germline lookup yields CDR1 LNHDA and CDR2 SQIVND (reference sequence). CDR3: CASSMGRLSYEQYF. The CDR3 bases are TGTGCCAGTAGTATGGGACGGCTATCCTACGAGCAGTACTTC.

This chain joins TRBV7-8 and TRBJ1-5; 9 bases agree with TRBD1. Trimming removed 5 bases from V and 5 bases from J; junction bases left unmatched: 4. This CDR3 is built from 14 residues. Germline CDR1 is SGHVS and CDR2 is FQNEAQ. In nucleotides, the CDR3 is TGTGCCAGCAGCCAGGGACAGGGCGATCAGCCCCAGCATTTT. The encoded protein is CASSQGQGDQPQHF.

The chain combines TRBV15 with TRBJ2-5; the match to TRBD1 covers 7 bases. Germline V gene sequence: CDR1 LNHNV, CDR2 YYDKDF (reference sequence). There are 16 residues in the CDR3. V trimming: 1 base; J trimming: 1 base; junction bases outside the gene matches: 6. This CDR3 reads CATSRVPGQPQETQYF. The CDR3 DNA sequence: TGTGCCACCAGCAGAGTCCCGGGACAGCCCCAAGAGACCCAGTACTTC. Combining the CDR3 with reference TRBV15 and TRBJ2-5 gives the whole variable domain DAMVIQNPRYQVTQFGKPVTLSCSQTLNHNVMYWYQQKSSQAPKLLFHYYDKDFNNEADTPDNFQSRRPNTSFCFLDIRSPGLGDTAMYLCATSRVPGQPQETQYFGPGTRLLVL.

The V and J genes are TRBV5-6 and TRBJ2-1; TRBD2 matches at 7 bases. Germline values: CDR1 SGHDT, CDR2 YYEEEE. Unmatched junction bases numbered 5, after V lost 1 base and J lost 4 bases. CDR3 length: 15 amino acids. This CDR3 reads CASSLLAENYNEQFF. The CDR3 DNA is TGTGCCAGCAGCTTGCTAGCGGAGAATTACAATGAGCAGTTCTTC.

The chain is built from TRBV15 and TRBJ2-1; 7 bases line up with TRBD2. This CDR3 is 16 amino acids long. In germline, CDR1 is LNHNV, CDR2 YYDKDF (reference sequence). Trimming cost V 1 base and J 7 bases; bases outside gene matches: 10. The CDR3 loop reads CATSRVPPLGGNEQFF. The DNA for the CDR3 is TGTGCCACCAGCAGAGTTCCCCCGCTCGGGGGGAATGAGCAGTTCTTC.

This clone was seen only a few times. The chain is built from TRBV30 and TRBJ2-1; the D is unclear. Germline V gene data show CDR1 as GTSNPN and CDR2 as SVGIG (reference sequence). The CDR3 covers 12 residues. The V end lost 2 bases, the J end lost 4 bases, and 6 bases lay between the germline ends. In DNA form, the CDR3 reads TGTGCCTGGAGTCGAGGATACAATGAGCAGTTCTTC. Translating it yields CAWSRGYNEQFF.

This clone was seen more than once but under ten times. The chain recombines TRBV4-1 with TRBJ2-5, with 10 positions matching TRBD2. Germline V gives CDR1 MGHRA, CDR2 YSYEKL. V lost 4 bases to trimming and J lost 1 base; unmatched junction nucleotides: 6. CDR3 length: 16 residues. The CDR3 sequence: CASSPGSGGSQETQYF. CDR3 DNA: TGCGCCAGCAGCCCCGGTAGCGGGGGGTCCCAAGAGACCCAGTACTTC.

This rearrangement joins TRBV27 to TRBJ2-2; D might be TRBD2 (7 bases). Trimming shortened V by 4 bases and J by 7 bases, and 13 bases separated the two germline ends. This CDR3 region has 14 residues. Germline CDR1 is MNHEY and CDR2 is SMNVEV (reference sequence). The CDR3 DNA follows: TGTGCCAGCAGTTGGCGGGGGCGGGGCGGGGAGCTGTTTTTT. This sequence encodes CASSWRGRGGELFF.

The chain recombines TRBV30 with TRBJ2-3, with a weak D call TRBD2 (6 bases). The CDR3 is made up of 14 amino acids. Germline CDR1 reads GTSNPN; CDR2 reads SVGIG (reference sequence). V was cut by 1 base and J by 2 bases, with 10 bases left in between. This CDR3 reads CAWSAGVSTDTQYF. The CDR3 DNA is TGTGCCTGGAGTGCGGGGGTTTCCACAGATACGCAGTATTTT. Variable domain in full (rest from reference TRBV30 and TRBJ2-3): SQTIHQWPATLVQPVGSPLSLECTVEGTSNPNLYWYRQAAGRGLQLLFYSVGIGQISSEVPQNLSASRPQDRQFILSSKKLLLSDSGFYLCAWSAGVSTDTQYFGPGTRLTVL.

For the CDR3, the DNA is TGTGCCAGCAGTCCTCAGGGTTGGAAAGGCAATCAGCCCCAGCATTTT. It encodes CASSPQGWKGNQPQHF. This rearrangement joins TRBV27 to TRBJ1-5; tentative D call: TRBD1 (5 bases). Germline V gene data show CDR1 as MNHEY and CDR2 as SMNVEV (reference sequence). The CDR3 consists of 16 residues. Between the trimmed V and J ends, which lost 5 bases and 2 bases, there was a span of 16 bases.

The chain links TRBV9 to TRBJ1-3, with D possibly being TRBD1 (6 bases). CDR1 SGDLS and CDR2 YYNGEE come from the germline V gene. Trimming left V 0 bases short and J 0 bases short, with 13 bases between. This CDR3 has 17 amino acids. In nucleotides, the CDR3 is TGTGCCAGCAGCGTAGGTTACCAGGGGTTCTCTGGAAACACCATATATTTT. Amino acid sequence: CASSVGYQGFSGNTIYF. The whole variable domain, filled in from reference TRBV9 and TRBJ1-3, reads DSGVTQTPKHLITATGQRVTLRCSPRSGDLSVYWYQQSLDQGLQFLIQYYNGEERAKGNILERFSAQQFPDLHSELNLSSLELGDSALYFCASSVGYQGFSGNTIYFGEGSWLTVV.

V and J are TRBV29-1 and TRBJ2-5; D is perhaps TRBD1 or TRBD2 (5 bases each). The last part of the DNA fits TRBJ2-7 better; the J call may be wrong. CDR3 length: 11 amino acids. CDR1 SQVTM and CDR2 ANQGSEA come from the germline V gene. The CDR3 coding sequence is TGCAGCGTGGGACGTTCCTACGAGCAGTACTTC. This gives the protein CSVGRSYEQYF.